These 3 T cell receptor beta chains were sequenced from one sample in a study of T cell responses to AZD1222 COVID-19 vaccine. Using immunoSEQ multiplex PCR, the repertoire was profiled, and TCRdb retains in-frame clones only, with some absent. Among more than 110,000 clones listed, approximately 92% were seen once. The sample was peripheral blood, taken 28 days after the second AZD1222 dose. Every receptor here comes from an adult who received the AZD1222 COVID-19 vaccine.

The chain employs TRBV4-3 and TRBJ2-1, with 8 nucleotides matching TRBD2. The CDR3 sequence is 17 residues long. The V gene's germline CDR1 is LGHNA and CDR2 YSLEER. Trimming took 0 bases from V and 3 from J; bases not matched to a gene: 7. The CDR3 coding sequence is TGCGCCAGCAGCCAAGATCTAACTAGCGGTTTCTACAATGAGCAGTTCTTC. Protein sequence: CASSQDLTSGFYNEQFF.

V is TRBV14 and J is TRBJ2-3, with D possibly matching TRBD2 (5 bases). There are 13 residues in the CDR3. Trimming stripped 5 bases from V and 7 bases from J, with 13 bases between. Germline CDR1 and CDR2: SGHDN and FVKESK. The CDR3, as DNA: TGTGCCAGCAGCACTACGACGGGATATACGCAGTATTTT. It encodes CASSTTTGYTQYF. Together with reference TRBV14 and TRBJ2-3, the CDR3 gives the full variable domain: EAGVTQFPSHSVIEKGQTVTLRCDPISGHDNLYWYRRVMGKEIKFLLHFVKESKQDESGMPNNRFLAERTGGTYSTLKVQPAELEDSGVYFCASSTTTGYTQYFGPGTRLTVL.

The J gene is TRBJ1-6, the V gene TRBV5-1; D may be TRBD1 (6 bases). CDR1 and CDR2 from the germline V gene are SGHRS and YFSETQ. The CDR3 is made up of 16 amino acids. Trimming cost V 2 bases and J 6 bases, with 15 bases left between them. The CDR3 sequence: CASSFGPQGSNSPLHF. The CDR3 nucleotides read TGCGCCAGCAGCTTCGGTCCCCAGGGGAGTAATTCACCCCTCCACTTT.